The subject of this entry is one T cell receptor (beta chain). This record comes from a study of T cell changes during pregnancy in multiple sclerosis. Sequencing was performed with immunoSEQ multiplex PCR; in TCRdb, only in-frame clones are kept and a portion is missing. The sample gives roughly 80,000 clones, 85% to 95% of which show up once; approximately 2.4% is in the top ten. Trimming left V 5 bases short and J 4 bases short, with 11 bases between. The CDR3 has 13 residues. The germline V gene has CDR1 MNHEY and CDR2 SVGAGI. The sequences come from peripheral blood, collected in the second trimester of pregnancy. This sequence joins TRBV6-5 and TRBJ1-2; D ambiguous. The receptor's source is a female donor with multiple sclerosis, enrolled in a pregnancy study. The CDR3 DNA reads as TGTGCCAGCAGTCCCCCCAGTCTCTATGGCTACACCTTC. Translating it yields CASSPPSLYGYTF.